Below, 12 T cell receptor beta chains from the same sample are listed, as sequenced in a study of blood T cells in healthy people across ages. Combining a sample-barcoded 5' primer with a J-beta primer mix, a second PCR ran for 7 to 11 cycles. One entry per CDR3 protein, called by TCRdb with MiXCR from the 5' RACE reads. The sample holds over 1,200,000 distinct CDR3 sequences, 59% seen once. The sample taken for sequencing was blood. The receptors shown here come from a man aged 18 to 30 in good health.

This clonotype was counted a single time. The chain joins TRBV6-2 or TRBV6-3 to TRBJ2-7, with 9 bases fitting TRBD1. This CDR3 has 18 amino acids. V gave up 2 bases and J gave up 3 bases; unmatched junction bases: 14. Per the germline V gene, CDR1 is MNHEY and CDR2 is SVGEGT. The CDR3 sequence is CASSYRGVGTGRLYEQYF. Here the CDR3 DNA reads TGTGCCAGCAGTTACAGGGGCGTCGGGACAGGGAGGCTCTACGAGCAGTACTTC.

The V call is TRBV10-3, the J call TRBJ2-7; 9 bases agree with TRBD1. Germline-derived CDR1 and CDR2 are ENHRY and SYGVKD. The J segment lost 1 base and the V segment lost 6 bases, leaving 4 bases of the junction unmatched. The length of the CDR3 is 14 residues. CDR3 sequence (DNA): TGTGCCATCAGCAGGGACAGGGCTTCCTACGAGCAGTACTTC. Translated: CAISRDRASYEQYF.

The chain couples TRBV10-1 to TRBJ2-2, with unresolved D. Germline loops: CDR1 WNHNN, CDR2 SYGVQD (reference sequence). V was trimmed by 3 bases and J by 6 bases, leaving 8 bases between them. The CDR3 is made up of 13 amino acids. The CDR3 DNA sequence: TGCGCCAGCAGTGACGATGGAGCCGGGGAGCTGTTTTTT. The encoded protein is CASSDDGAGELFF.

The chain employs TRBV7-7 and TRBJ2-3; 9 bases are a match to TRBD2. V lost 1 base and J lost 11; bases outside the gene matches: 16. Germline V CDR1 and CDR2: SSHAT, FNYEAQ (reference sequence). The CDR3 spans 17 residues. The CDR3 reads CASSLGPGTSLAGEQYF. CDR3 in DNA: TGTGCCAGCAGCTTAGGGCCCGGGACTAGCCTCGCCGGGGAGCAGTATTTT.

This clonotype was seen a few times. The chain couples TRBV5-6 to TRBJ2-4; 9 bases align to TRBD1. Gene TRBJ2-7 matches the end of the DNA better, so the J call may be wrong. Germline V gene data show CDR1 as SGHDT and CDR2 as YYEEEE. This CDR3 is 15 amino acids long. CDR3 region: CASRRPGQGNYEQYF. DNA for the CDR3: TGTGCCAGCAGGCGACCGGGACAGGGAAACTACGAGCAGTACTTC.

The rearrangement joins TRBV3-1 to TRBJ1-1; D is uncertain. From germline, CDR1 is LGHDT and CDR2 YNNKEL (reference sequence). V was shortened by 4 bases and J by 2 bases, with 14 bases between the two germline ends. The CDR3 contains 15 residues. CDR3 amino acids: CASSPLGQPNTEAFF. In nucleotides, the CDR3 is TGTGCCAGCAGCCCGTTAGGGCAGCCCAACACTGAAGCTTTCTTT. Drawing the rest from reference TRBV3-1 and TRBJ1-1, the complete variable domain is DTAVSQTPKYLVTQMGNDKSIKCEQNLGHDTMYWYKQDSKKFLKIMFSYNNKELIINETVPNRFSPKSPDKAHLNLHINSLELGDSAVYFCASSPLGQPNTEAFFGQGTRLTVV.

The V gene is TRBV10-3, the J gene TRBJ2-7, with D tentatively TRBD1 (5 bases). The V gene lost 4 bases and the J gene lost 2 bases, with 12 bases spanning the gap. Germline assignment: CDR1 ENHRY and CDR2 SYGVKD. This CDR3 is built from 14 residues. CDR3 region: CAISGLGQTYEQYF. CDR3 nucleotide sequence: TGTGCCATCAGTGGACTGGGGCAGACCTACGAGCAGTACTTC.

The rearrangement joins TRBV20-1 to TRBJ2-4; 11 bases align to TRBD1. The J call is in doubt because the DNA end fits TRBJ2-7 better. Germline V CDR1 and CDR2: DFQATT, SNEGSKA (reference sequence). The CDR3 runs to 16 residues. The CDR3 loop is CSAVLAPGQGAYEQYF. Written as DNA, the CDR3 is TGCAGTGCCGTTCTTGCGCCTGGACAGGGGGCATACGAGCAGTACTTC.

The chain combines TRBV4-3 with TRBJ1-2; D gene uncertain. The length of the CDR3 is 13 residues. V lost 0 bases and J lost 4, with 6 bases in between. Germline values: CDR1 LGHNA, CDR2 YSLEER. The CDR3 is CASSQDWSYGYTF. The CDR3, as DNA: TGCGCCAGCAGCCAAGATTGGAGCTATGGCTACACCTTC.

This chain joins TRBV10-1 and TRBJ2-3; 8 bases align to TRBD2. The CDR3 spans 18 residues. The germline V gene has CDR1 WNHNN and CDR2 SYGVQD (reference sequence). V lost 3 bases, J lost 5 bases, and 16 bases stayed unmatched. CDR3 coding DNA: TGCGCCAGCAGTGAATATCTTCGGAGCGGGAGTAAAGTAGATACGCAGTATTTT. This translates into CASSEYLRSGSKVDTQYF.

The table lists this clonotype with a few counts. The J gene is TRBJ2-7, the V gene TRBV4-1; D is possibly TRBD1 (5 bases). The assigned J gene may be wrong: the sequence end matches TRBJ2-5 better. The germline gives CDR1 MGHRA, CDR2 YSYEKL. This CDR3 spans 14 amino acids. The CDR3 reads CASSQDQGRETQYF. CDR3 coding DNA: TGCGCCAGCAGCCAGGATCAGGGTAGAGAGACCCAGTACTTC.

The chain has TRBV11-2 and TRBJ1-4; D might be TRBD1 (6 bases). V dropped 2 bases and J dropped 6 bases, with 10 bases sitting between them. The CDR3 has 14 residues. Germline-derived CDR1 and CDR2 are SGHAT and FQNNGV. DNA for the CDR3: TGTGCCAGCAGCTTAATGACAGGCGATGAAAAACTGTTTTTT. The encoded protein is CASSLMTGDEKLFF.